A single sample gave rise to the 15 T cell receptor beta chains below, sequenced in a study of regulatory T cells in long-lasting Graves disease. Assembly of TCR beta libraries relied on iRepertoire HTBI primers together with Arm-PCR of CDR3 regions. TCRdb itself ran the multiplex PCR reads through MiXCR, one entry per CDR3 protein. The sample yields some 340,000 distinct CDR3 sequences, over 9.5% seen once. The sample's time point: newly diagnosed GD, antithyroid drugs for less than 3 months. After RNA was extracted from PBMCs, the TCR library was made from it. The sample was also reused in another study, on T cells in Graves' hyperthyroidism and ophthalmopathy.

The source material was peripheral blood mononuclear cells (PBMCs), sampled at new diagnosis, from a patient treated with antithyroid drugs. The receptors shown here come from a woman aged 18-29 years with Graves disease.

In its sample, this clonotype was seen many times. The rearrangement uses TRBV14 and TRBJ2-7; 7 bases align to TRBD1. The CDR3 is 15 amino acids. From germline, CDR1 is SGHDN and CDR2 FVKESK. V was pared by 3 bases and J by 2 bases, with 7 bases of the junction left unmatched. In nucleotides, the CDR3 is TGTGCCAGCAGCCAGCCGGGACAGAACACCTACGAGCAGTACTTC. This gives the protein CASSQPGQNTYEQYF.

This clonotype was seen ten or more times. The V and J genes are TRBV7-8 and TRBJ2-2; D unclear. The V gene lost 3 bases and the J gene lost 4 bases, with 15 bases spanning the gap. The CDR3 is 16 residues long. Germline V lookup: CDR1 SGHVS, CDR2 FQNEAQ. The CDR3 DNA sequence: TGTGCCAGCAGCTTCTCCCTAGTTCAGATCACCGGGGAGCTGTTTTTT. Translation gives CASSFSLVQITGELFF.

This clonotype was picked up a small number of times. The CDR3 is CASSNLVTSADTQYF. The CDR3, as DNA: TGTGCCAGCAGCAACCTCGTTACTAGCGCAGATACGCAGTATTTT. The rearrangement joins TRBV5-5 to TRBJ2-3; 7 nucleotides align to TRBD2. The V segment lost 4 bases and the J segment 4 bases; nucleotides outside the gene matches: 9. Germline-derived CDR1 and CDR2 are SGHKS and YYEKEE (reference sequence). The CDR3 covers 15 residues.

Ten or more counts support this clonotype. The rearrangement uses TRBV28 and TRBJ1-5, with D unclear. The V and J ends lost 2 bases and 3 bases respectively, with 11 bases between them. The CDR3 is 15 residues long. Germline CDR1 is MDHEN and CDR2 is SYDVKM. The CDR3: CASSLGDWHNQPQHF. In DNA form, the CDR3 reads TGTGCCAGCAGTTTAGGGGATTGGCACAATCAGCCCCAGCATTTT.

This clonotype showed up just a few times. CDR3 bases: TGTGCCAGCAGCCACGGGACGGCGGGGTTCTTC. Translated, it gives CASSHGTAGFF. This chain uses TRBV11-2 with TRBJ2-1; either TRBD1 or TRBD2 may supply D (5 bases each). This CDR3 contains 11 residues. V lost 5 bases to trimming and J lost 15 bases, with 14 bases between them. Per germline, CDR1 SGHAT and CDR2 FQNNGV.

With regard to this clonotype: A read error may account for a junction end that differs from germline. The V and J genes are TRBV4-1 and TRBJ2-1, with D tentatively TRBD2 (7 bases). The CDR3 consists of 16 residues. Germline values: CDR1 MGHRA, CDR2 YSYEKL. The DNA for the CDR3 is TGCGCCAGCACCCAAGATGCGGGGGCTCGGAACAATGAGCAGTTCTTC. This encodes CASTQDAGARNNEQFF.

This clonotype has more than one count but fewer than ten. The chain links TRBV7-9 to TRBJ2-1, with D hard to call. CDR1 is SEHNR, CDR2 FQNEAQ, per germline (reference sequence). This CDR3 contains 14 residues. V lost 4 bases to trimming and J lost 4 bases, with 11 bases between them. The DNA for the CDR3 is TGTGCCAGCAGCTCCATAGACCAGTACAATGAGCAGTTCTTC. This codes for CASSSIDQYNEQFF. The variable domain in full, completed from reference TRBV7-9 and TRBJ2-1, reads DTGVSQNPRHKITKRGQNVTFRCDPISEHNRLYWYRQTLGQGPEFLTYFQNEAQLEKSRLLSDRFSAERPKGSFSTLEIQRTEQGDSAMYLCASSSIDQYNEQFFGPGTRLTVL.

This clonotype was detected many times. CDR3 residues: CASSLARTGVSPFVDSNQPQHF. CDR3 DNA: TGTGCCAGCAGCTTAGCGCGGACAGGGGTTAGCCCTTTTGTAGATAGCAATCAGCCCCAGCATTTT. This chain joins TRBV7-2 and TRBJ1-5; TRBD1 matches at 9 bases. The CDR3 length is 22 residues. Trimming at V came to 0 bases and at J to 0 bases, leaving 18 bases not matched to a gene. Germline CDR1 reads SGHTA; CDR2 reads FQGNSA. Full variable domain (remainder filled in from reference TRBV7-2 and TRBJ1-5): GAGVSQSPSNKVTEKGKDVELRCDPISGHTALYWYRQSLGQGLEFLIYFQGNSAPDKSGLPSDRFSAERTGGSVSTLTIQRTQQEDSAVYLCASSLARTGVSPFVDSNQPQHFGDGTRLSIL.

This chain links TRBV7-6 with TRBJ2-5, with D possibly TRBD1 on 7 matching bases. Germline lookup yields CDR1 SGHVS and CDR2 FNYEAQ. V lost 6 bases, J lost 4 bases, and 12 bases lay in between. This CDR3 comprises 13 residues. The CDR3 reads CASRPGGRETQYF. The CDR3 bases are TGTGCCAGCAGACCAGGGGGGAGAGAGACCCAGTACTTC.

The J gene is TRBJ2-4, the V gene TRBV30; tentatively, D is TRBD1 or TRBD2 (5 bases each). Germline CDR1 reads GTSNPN; CDR2 reads SVGIG (reference sequence). Trimming stripped 4 bases from V and 1 base from J, with 11 bases between. The CDR3 length is 14 residues. The CDR3 coding sequence is TGTGCCTGGATGAGAGGGGCGGCCAAAAACATTCAGTACTTC. This encodes CAWMRGAAKNIQYF.

This chain connects TRBV5-5 to TRBJ2-1, with 10 bases matching TRBD1. V was pared by 2 bases and J by 13 bases, with 21 bases of the junction left unmatched. The CDR3 is 18 residues long. From germline, CDR1 is SGHKS and CDR2 YYEKEE (reference sequence). The CDR3 bases are TGTGCCAGCAGCTTCGGGACAGGGGTAGGCCCGGGATCCACTGGCCAGTTCTTC. Its protein is CASSFGTGVGPGSTGQFF.

V and J are TRBV4-3 and TRBJ2-1, with 7 positions matching TRBD2. J was trimmed by 2 bases and V by 0 bases; bases with no gene match: 4. The germline CDR1 and CDR2 sequences are LGHNA and YSLEER. This CDR3 is built from 16 residues. CDR3 protein: CASSQEGGGAYNEQFF. In DNA, the CDR3 is TGCGCCAGCAGCCAAGAGGGCGGGGGAGCCTACAATGAGCAGTTCTTC.

The gene calls are TRBV4-2 and TRBJ2-3; D may be TRBD2 (5 bases). The CDR3 consists of 15 residues. V lost 0 bases and J lost 2, with 9 bases in between. The V gene's germline CDR1 is LGHNA and CDR2 YNFKEQ. The CDR3: CASSQDGLATDTQYF. CDR3 nucleotides: TGTGCCAGCAGCCAAGATGGACTGGCCACAGATACGCAGTATTTT.

This clonotype showed up many times. V usage is TRBV7-2 and J usage is TRBJ1-2; D gene ambiguous. Germline CDR1 SGHTA, CDR2 FQGNSA. The CDR3 totals 17 residues. Trimming pared 6 bases from V and 4 bases from J, leaving 24 bases between. In nucleotides, the CDR3 is TGTGCCAGCAGTCTGGGAGTCACGGCGCCCCCCGGCTATGGCTACACCTTC. It encodes CASSLGVTAPPGYGYTF.

This clonotype was detected many times. Germline and junction disagree at one end, which may indicate a read error. The CDR3 here is CASSLSGGFDNEQFF. DNA of the CDR3: TGTGCCAGCAGCTTGAGCGGGGGATTTGACAATGAGCAGTTCTTC. This sequence joins TRBV5-1 and TRBJ2-1; 8 nucleotides line up with TRBD2. The germline V gene encodes CDR1 SGHRS and CDR2 YFSETQ. This CDR3 is 15 amino acids long.